A selection of T cell receptor beta chains follows, all from one sample in a study of shared clonotypes between healthy human individuals. Sequencing was performed with immunoSEQ multiplex PCR; in TCRdb, only in-frame clones are kept and a portion is missing. The sample lists approximately 350,000 clones, approximately 97% occurring once. Input material: memory CD8+ T cells sorted from blood. Receptors originate from a man aged 25-45 years in good health. Each CDR3 is given without its conserved first and last residue.

j_call | v_call | cdr3_aa
TRBJ2-7 | TRBV11-2 | ASSGSGTSGRYEQY
TRBJ2-7 | TRBV7-2 | ASSFYGGPRAYEQY
TRBJ2-1 | TRBV7-2 | ASSATSDEQF
TRBJ2-7 | TRBV5-1 | ASSLGTGGSYEQY
TRBJ2-2 | TRBV6-4 | ASSDRKGQGHTGELF
TRBJ2-7 | TRBV7-9 | ASSSTDREPLGEQY
TRBJ2-1 | TRBV5-1 | ASSLVTYNEQF
TRBJ2-7 | TRBV19 | ASRLAGEIVYEQY
TRBJ2-6 | TRBV9 | ASSPGDRISGANVLT
TRBJ2-1 | TRBV23-1 | ASSQYGGDEQF
TRBJ2-7 | TRBV28 | ASSLRTGSYERQY
TRBJ1-2 | TRBV19 | ASSIGTGPFYGYT
TRBJ2-1 | TRBV27 | ASSFPGNEQF
TRBJ2-7 | TRBV27 | ASSPRTSGRLAYEQY
TRBJ1-5 | TRBV5-6 | ASSLAVGGNQPQH
TRBJ2-7 | TRBV4-2 | ASSQEGGLAGLQY
TRBJ2-1 | TRBV27 | ASSPRLAEYYNEQF
TRBJ2-1 | TRBV25-1 | ASSSTSGSSGGNEQF
TRBJ2-1 | TRBV19 | ASGRGNEQF
TRBJ2-1 | TRBV19 | ASSRGLAGGSSYNEQF
TRBJ2-7 | TRBV6-1 | ASMPSSYEQY
TRBJ2-3 | TRBV5-1 | ASSLDRGTGVPDTQY
TRBJ2-4 | TRBV4-1 | ASSQVWTAKNIQY
TRBJ1-3 | TRBV9 | ASSVGLTSGNTIY
TRBJ2-5 | TRBV30 | AWSSGRGQETQY
TRBJ2-7 | TRBV7-8 | ASSPTSYEQY
TRBJ2-7 | TRBV16 | ASSPSSYEQY
TRBJ1-2 | TRBV5-1 | ASSSLPGQNYGYT
TRBJ1-1 | TRBV27 | ASSVGRNTEAF
TRBJ1-3 | TRBV7-9 | ASSLGGQAGNTIY
TRBJ2-1 | TRBV20-1 | SARTGAEQF
TRBJ2-4 | TRBV28 | ASSAPGSFIAKNIQY
TRBJ2-7 | TRBV7-8 | ASSLAQSGSYEQY
TRBJ2-7 | TRBV7-6 | ASSFETRGNYEQY
TRBJ2-2 | TRBV7-6 | ASSLLLKGTITGELF
TRBJ2-3 | TRBV5-1 | ASSLRDRVSSDTQY
TRBJ2-7 | TRBV21-1 | ASSRRTSGSLSFSYEQY
TRBJ2-7 | TRBV2 | ASIFSSTSDSYEQY
TRBJ1-2 | TRBV28 | ASSRLRTGVGYGYT
TRBJ2-4 | TRBV10-3 | AISKTGDIQY
TRBJ2-3 | TRBV4-1 | ASSQDAPSTDTQY
TRBJ2-2 | TRBV13 | ASSAWTGATGELF
TRBJ1-1 | TRBV9 | ASSVGTNTGGGTEAF
TRBJ2-7 | TRBV6-5 | ASSSDRNPYEQY
TRBJ2-7 | TRBV5-5 | ASSSYFPAGRTEQY
TRBJ2-7 | TRBV19 | ASSIAGGYEQY
TRBJ1-2 | TRBV6-5 | ASSRDRIGYT
TRBJ2-5 | TRBV5-6 | ASSLVQRQETQY
TRBJ1-2 | TRBV4-1 | ASSQDLPQTSSRSGYT
TRBJ2-1 | TRBV7-9 | ATRKTGTGGNEQF
TRBJ1-3 | TRBV28 | ASSLVVGSSGNTIY
TRBJ2-1 | TRBV6-5 | ASSKYSEQF
TRBJ1-2 | TRBV5-6 | ASSGRTGNYGYT
TRBJ2-7 | TRBV4-2 | ASSQGIIVTPTYEQY
TRBJ1-1 | TRBV7-9 | ASSRKNRENTEAF
TRBJ2-1 | TRBV10-1 | ASSESGRVRLNEQF